One sample yielded the 26 T cell receptor beta chains listed below, sequenced in a study of Ad26.COV2.S vaccination and SARS-CoV-2 variants. TCRdb's copy holds only in-frame clones and misses some; the assay was immunoSEQ multiplex PCR. Among over 200,000 clones listed, roughly 90% were seen once. Treatment meaning: around 19 received Ad26.COV2.S at low or high dose, single or two shots; 5 received placebo; per-sample allocation not given. Sampling was done on day 63 after the first vaccine or placebo injection. The source was peripheral blood, collected in a trial of Ad26.COV2.S vaccine versus placebo. These receptors were collected from a person aged 18-60 years who received the Ad26.COV2.S COVID-19 vaccine or a placebo.

The genes are TRBV6-2 or TRBV6-3 and TRBJ2-3, with 16 positions matching TRBD2. This CDR3 region has 17 residues. CDR1 and CDR2 (germline): MNHEY, SVGEGT. Losses at the gene ends were 4 bases for V and 5 bases for J; bases not matched to a gene: 6. CDR3 residues: CASSSGLAGGPRDTQYF. The CDR3 DNA follows: TGTGCCAGCAGTTCGGGACTAGCGGGGGGGCCGAGAGATACGCAGTATTTT.

V gene TRBV10-3 combines with J gene TRBJ1-3; 9 bases are shared with TRBD1. J gave up 1 base and V 10 bases, and 11 bases lay outside the gene matches. The length of the CDR3 is 16 residues. The germline V gene has CDR1 ENHRY and CDR2 SYGVKD. The CDR3 region has the DNA TGTGCCAGGAGAAGCCTTGGACAGGGGTCTGGAAACACCATATATTTT. Encoded protein: CARRSLGQGSGNTIYF.

CDR3 region: CASSLLGGRTSYNEQFF. In nucleotides, the CDR3 is TGTGCCAGCAGCTTATTAGGTGGGAGAACGTCCTACAATGAGCAGTTCTTC. The rearrangement joins TRBV7-2 to TRBJ2-1; possible D gene TRBD2, 5 bases. V lost 2 bases and J 1 base, leaving 15 bases between the germline ends. In germline, CDR1 is SGHTA, CDR2 FQGNSA. The CDR3 is 17 amino acids.

This rearrangement joins TRBV28 to TRBJ1-1; D call uncertain. Germline CDR1 and CDR2: MDHEN and SYDVKM. The V and J ends lost 2 bases and 6 bases respectively, with 10 bases between them. This CDR3 spans 13 amino acids. CDR3 region: CASSLPLGAEAFF. The DNA of the CDR3 is TGTGCCAGCAGTTTACCTCTCGGGGCTGAAGCTTTCTTT.

This sequence joins TRBV6-2 or TRBV6-3 and TRBJ2-7, with 10 bases identical to TRBD2. V was clipped by 4 bases and J by 1 base; unmatched bases: 16. Germline-derived CDR1 and CDR2 are MNHEY and SVGEGT. The length of the CDR3 is 19 residues. This CDR3 reads CASSFRFTSGMLPSYEQYF. DNA for the CDR3: TGTGCCAGCAGTTTTCGTTTTACTAGCGGGATGCTACCATCCTACGAGCAGTACTTC.

The chain combines TRBV19 with TRBJ1-1; D is possibly TRBD1 (6 bases). The germline V gene encodes CDR1 LNHDA and CDR2 SQIVND (reference sequence). The CDR3 runs 15 residues. Trimming removed 4 bases from V and 7 bases from J, with 19 bases in between. The chain's CDR3 is CASSRQADPGGEAFF. DNA for the CDR3: TGTGCCAGTAGTAGACAGGCGGACCCTGGCGGTGAAGCTTTCTTT. Based on the CDR3 plus reference TRBV19 and TRBJ1-1, the full variable domain is DGGITQSPKYLFRKEGQNVTLSCEQNLNHDAMYWYRQDPGQGLRLIYYSQIVNDFQKGDIAEGYSVSREKKESFPLTVTSAQKNPTAFYLCASSRQADPGGEAFFGQGTRLTVV.

The chain has TRBV19 and TRBJ1-1; D may be TRBD1 (6 bases). Germline V lookup: CDR1 LNHDA, CDR2 SQIVND (reference sequence). The V end lost 5 bases, the J end lost 4 bases, and 8 bases lay between the germline ends. There are 12 residues in the CDR3. The CDR3: CASSDRPTEAFF. In nucleotides, the CDR3 is TGTGCCAGTAGTGACAGGCCCACTGAAGCTTTCTTT.

The chain carries TRBV6-8 and TRBJ2-3; 7 bases are shared with TRBD1. The CDR3 runs to 14 residues. Germline-derived CDR1 and CDR2 are MNHGY and SAAAGT. After removal of 8 bases from V and 2 bases from J, the junction contained 7 bases not matched to a gene. CDR3 nucleotide sequence: TGTGCCAGCCCCCGAGGGGGCCTCACAGATACGCAGTATTTT. Its protein product is CASPRGGLTDTQYF.

The V call is TRBV5-4, the J call TRBJ2-2; the match to TRBD1 covers 7 bases. Germline trimming cut 4 bases from V and 5 bases from J; bases unmatched to any gene: 5. Germline loops: CDR1 SGHNT, CDR2 YYREEE (reference sequence). The CDR3 runs 14 residues. This chain's CDR3 is CASSPRQGTGELFF. CDR3 coding DNA: TGTGCCAGCAGCCCCCGACAGGGAACCGGGGAGCTGTTTTTT.

The genes are TRBV5-1 and TRBJ2-3, with 10 bases identical to TRBD2. The ends lost 3 bases at V and 2 bases at J; junction bases unmatched: 6. This CDR3 has 16 residues. Germline assignment: CDR1 SGHRS and CDR2 YFSETQ. CDR3 nucleotides: TGCGCCAGCAGCTGGCGGACTAGCGGAAACACAGATACGCAGTATTTT. Amino acids: CASSWRTSGNTDTQYF. Full variable domain (rest looked up from reference TRBV5-1 and TRBJ2-3): KAGVTQTPRYLIKTRGQQVTLSCSPISGHRSVSWYQQTPGQGLQFLFEYFSETQRNKGNFPGRFSGRQFSNSRSEMNVSTLELGDSALYLCASSWRTSGNTDTQYFGPGTRLTVL.

The chain has TRBV27 and TRBJ1-5; D is perhaps TRBD1 (5 bases). Trimming took 3 bases from V and 5 from J, leaving 14 bases between them. Germline CDR1 reads MNHEY; CDR2 reads SMNVEV (reference sequence). This CDR3 spans 15 amino acids. The CDR3 nucleotides are TGTGCCAGCAGTTTTTTGGGGGGAGGGCATCAGCCCCAGCATTTT. This sequence encodes CASSFLGGGHQPQHF.

The V gene is TRBV6-5, the J gene TRBJ1-2; D gene unclear. Germline V CDR1 and CDR2: MNHEY, SVGAGI. V shed 2 bases and J shed 3 bases, with 13 bases lying between them. The length of the CDR3 is 15 residues. CDR3 nucleotide sequence: TGTGCCAGCAGTTACCTGCCCCCGGCTGACTATGGCTACACCTTC. Encoded protein: CASSYLPPADYGYTF.

V usage is TRBV30 and J usage is TRBJ2-7; possibly TRBD2 for D (6 bases). This CDR3 region has 15 residues. V was trimmed by 1 base and J by 7 bases, leaving 20 bases between them. The germline gives CDR1 GTSNPN, CDR2 SVGIG (reference sequence). The DNA for the CDR3 is TGTGCCTGGAGTGGGGTGGGGACTGCCTATTTGGAGCAGTACTTC. Residues: CAWSGVGTAYLEQYF.

The sample holds a few counts of this clone. The V gene is TRBV19, the J gene TRBJ2-1, with 14 bases lining up with TRBD2. From germline, CDR1 is LNHDA and CDR2 SQIVND (reference sequence). V lost 7 bases to trimming and J lost 9 bases; unmatched junction nucleotides: 8. CDR3 length equals 15 residues. The CDR3 DNA reads as TGTGCCAGTACTCGGGGACTAGCGGGGGAACCTGAGCAGTTCTTC. This sequence encodes CASTRGLAGEPEQFF. Supplemented by reference TRBV19 and TRBJ2-1, the full variable domain reads DGGITQSPKYLFRKEGQNVTLSCEQNLNHDAMYWYRQDPGQGLRLIYYSQIVNDFQKGDIAEGYSVSREKKESFPLTVTSAQKNPTAFYLCASTRGLAGEPEQFFGPGTRLTVL.

The V and J genes are TRBV2 and TRBJ2-1, with 9 positions matching TRBD1. This CDR3 spans 15 amino acids. J gave up 1 base and V 7 bases, and 5 bases lay outside the gene matches. Germline V gene lookup returns CDR1 SNHLY and CDR2 FYNNEI. The CDR3 region is CASTPGTGSYNEQFF. CDR3 nucleotide sequence: TGTGCCAGCACCCCCGGGACAGGGTCCTACAATGAGCAGTTCTTC. Full variable domain (rest looked up from reference TRBV2 and TRBJ2-1): EPEVTQTPSHQVTQMGQEVILRCVPISNHLYFYWYRQILGQKVEFLVSFYNNEISEKSEIFDDQFSVERPDGSNFTLKIRSTKLEDSAMYFCASTPGTGSYNEQFFGPGTRLTVL.

V gene TRBV28 combines with J gene TRBJ1-4; D gene unclear. CDR1 and CDR2 (germline): MDHEN, SYDVKM. This CDR3 is 16 amino acids long. V shed 4 bases and J shed 0 bases, with 12 bases lying between them. CDR3 amino acids: CASSSRWASTNEKLFF. In nucleotides, the CDR3 is TGTGCCAGCAGTTCCCGTTGGGCTTCAACTAATGAAAAACTGTTTTTT.

The chain uses TRBV28 and TRBJ2-6, with 10 bases that match TRBD2. With 6 bases clipped from V and 0 bases from J, the junction kept 5 bases outside the gene matches. CDR1 and CDR2 (germline): MDHEN, SYDVKM. The CDR3 covers 17 residues. CDR3 nucleotide sequence: TGTGCCAGCAGAGCGGGAGGGCGCCACTCTGGGGCCAACGTCCTGACTTTC. Amino acids: CASRAGGRHSGANVLTF.

The CDR3 region has the DNA TGTGCCAGCACCTACACAGGGGCGAGCACAGATACGCAGTATTTT. Encoded protein: CASTYTGASTDTQYF. This chain uses TRBV7-9 with TRBJ2-3, with 7 bases aligning to TRBD1. CDR1 is SEHNR and CDR2 is FQNEAQ in the germline V gene (reference sequence). V lost 7 bases to trimming and J lost 0 bases; unmatched junction nucleotides: 7. This CDR3 has 15 residues.

The V gene is TRBV4-3, the J gene TRBJ1-2, with D unresolved. From germline, CDR1 is LGHNA and CDR2 YSLEER. V was trimmed by 1 base and J by 2 bases, leaving 14 bases between them. The CDR3 is 16 amino acids. The CDR3 spells CASSQALFQRNYGYTF. The CDR3 DNA is TGCGCCAGCAGCCAAGCTCTCTTTCAGAGGAACTATGGCTACACCTTC.

V usage is TRBV7-8 and J usage is TRBJ2-5; a possible D gene is TRBD1 (7 bases). The CDR3 is made up of 15 amino acids. V was pared by 5 bases and J by 5 bases, with 18 bases between. From germline, CDR1 is SGHVS and CDR2 FQNEAQ. The CDR3 sequence: CASSKEGASSETQYF. CDR3 sequence (DNA): TGTGCCAGCAGCAAGGAGGGGGCGTCTAGTGAGACCCAGTACTTC.

CDR3 residues: CASSYSIPVGEAFF. DNA for the CDR3: TGTGCCAGCAGTTACTCGATCCCCGTAGGAGAAGCTTTCTTT. The chain has TRBV6-6 and TRBJ1-1; unclear D gene. The CDR3 length is 14 residues. Germline CDR1 reads MNHNY; CDR2 reads SVGAGI (reference sequence). The V gene lost 0 bases and the J gene lost 8 bases, with 13 bases spanning the gap.

This clone was observed a single time. V and J are TRBV7-8 and TRBJ2-3; weak D call: TRBD2 (7 bases). Germline CDR1 reads SGHVS; CDR2 reads FQNEAQ. V was pared by 2 bases and J by 5 bases, with 14 bases between. The CDR3 extends over 15 amino acids. This CDR3 is CASSLPRGAGDTQYF. CDR3 DNA: TGTGCCAGCAGCTTACCCCGGGGGGCGGGAGATACGCAGTATTTT.

The chain combines TRBV5-1 with TRBJ1-5, with a tentative D call TRBD1 (6 bases). V lost 4 bases, J lost 6 bases, and 17 bases lay in between. Germline CDR1 and CDR2: SGHRS and YFSETQ. CDR3 size: 15 residues. The CDR3 coding sequence is TGCGCCAGCAGCCCCGAGGCGGGGGGCGGTCAGCCCCAGCATTTT. Its protein is CASSPEAGGGQPQHF.

This chain connects TRBV19 to TRBJ2-3, with 7 bases fitting TRBD1. Losses at the gene ends were 1 base for V and 1 base for J; bases not matched to a gene: 8. This CDR3 has 17 residues. Germline-derived CDR1 and CDR2 are LNHDA and SQIVND (reference sequence). The CDR3 protein is CASSIGTGQTRTDTQYF. DNA of the CDR3: TGTGCCAGTAGTATAGGGACGGGACAGACGCGCACAGATACGCAGTATTTT.

The rearrangement joins TRBV7-3 to TRBJ2-7; possible D gene TRBD2, 6 bases. V was trimmed by 5 bases and J by 3 bases, leaving 14 bases between them. The CDR3 sequence is 14 residues long. Germline loops: CDR1 SGHTA, CDR2 FQGTGA. This CDR3 reads CASSPTGGVYEQYF. Here the CDR3 DNA reads TGTGCCAGCAGCCCAACCGGGGGAGTCTACGAGCAGTACTTC.

This chain links TRBV6-5 with TRBJ2-1; 8 bases fit TRBD2. With V trimmed by 4 bases and J by 4 bases, 6 bases remained unmatched. CDR3 length: 15 residues. Looked up from germline, CDR1 is MNHEY and CDR2 is SVGAGI. The CDR3 DNA is TGTGCCAGCAGTTTGAGCGGGGGAGGGTACAATGAGCAGTTCTTC. It yields the protein CASSLSGGGYNEQFF.